This T cell receptor (beta chain) was captured in a study of blood T cell repertoires in COVID-19. About the research overall: COVID-19 samples from acute and convalescent phases originated in the United States, Italy and Spain. Nucleic acid was either cDNA or gDNA, and it came from T cells, B-cell-depleted T cells, or PBMCs.

Per the original data handling: Counts of nucleated cells, estimated from reference gene primer amplification, were obtained. Sequencing was performed with immunoSEQ multiplex PCR; in TCRdb, only in-frame clones are kept and a portion is missing. For V, J and clone size, that table is used; D and trimming come from the DNA. The sample holds around 100,000 clones, less than 90% seen once. The germline V and J ends were trimmed by 2 bases and 4 bases, with 16 bases remaining between them. The germline gives CDR1 SGDLS, CDR2 YYNGEE. CDR3 length: 17 amino acids. The TCR sequence derives from a man younger than 45 in a cohort sampled during active COVID-19. Input material: peripheral blood. This chain uses TRBV9 with TRBJ2-6; a possible D gene is TRBD2 (6 bases). The CDR3 spells CASSVGGRVGGANVLTF. CDR3 bases: TGTGCCAGCAGCGTCGGAGGGCGCGTGGGGGGGGCCAACGTCCTGACTTTC. The full variable domain, with the rest looked up from reference TRBV9 and TRBJ2-6, is DSGVTQTPKHLITATGQRVTLRCSPRSGDLSVYWYQQSLDQGLQFLIQYYNGEERAKGNILERFSAQQFPDLHSELNLSSLELGDSALYFCASSVGGRVGGANVLTFGAGSRLTVL.